This note documents a single T cell receptor (beta chain) sequence. In this sample, this clone turned up once. Its specific antigen is unknown. The sample holds no much larger clone one base away, and base qualities are not on file. This entry comes from a study of blood T cell repertoires in COVID-19 (dated by TCRdb to 2018 to 2020). With regard to the full study: Samples from collaborators originated in the United States, Italy and Spain and spanned both the acute and convalescent phases of COVID-19. The prospective study material was composed of cDNA or gDNA derived from T cells, B-cell-depleted T cells, or PBMCs. The dataset comprised deeply sampled blood TCRbeta repertoires from subjects exposed to, actively infected with, or recovered from COVID-19. The repertoires were released in a freely available public database meant as a resource for research on the immune response to SARS-CoV-2. The samples were drawn from the first 160 participants of the ongoing ImmuneRACE study and from 950 to 1,500 subjects provided by 6 global collaborators. Nearly every sample came with metadata listing a de-identified subject ID, COVID-19 status, age in years and sex. HLA class I and class II types, where available, came from metadata supplied by the sample provider rather than from assay-based typing.

Collaborating institutions collected whole blood in K2EDTA tubes following their own protocols. For TCRbeta analysis, collaborator samples were shipped as frozen whole blood, as isolated PBMCs, or as DNA extracted from either sample type. TCRbeta CDR3 regions were amplified from genomic DNA using the immunoSEQ Assay, a bias-controlled multiplex PCR. The paper's processing steps were these. Nucleated cell counts per sample were estimated from amplification of reference gene primers within the assay. Sequence reads were collapsed and filtered to measure the absolute abundance of every unique TCRbeta CDR3 rearrangement. For each sample, productive Simpson clonality was calculated as the square root of Simpson's diversity index across productive rearrangements. TCRdb limited this immuneACCESS table to in-frame rearrangements with V and J called. A share of clones is missing; checked studies link under half to unresolved V genes, and the rest is unexplained. Clone size and the V and J calls come from that table; the DNA yielded D and trimming. Present in this sample are roughly 73,000 clones, around 87% of which were seen just once. The leading ten clones occupy 29% of the sample.

The research as a whole found: Clinical and demographic metadata were provided uncurated, with the amount varying by source and participant.

The clonotype comes from a woman aged 80 or over with active or convalescent COVID-19. Sequencing used peripheral blood.

DNA sequence: TGTGCCAGCAGCGTCGGACAGGGACAGAATGAAAAACTGTTTTTT. Its protein is CASSVGQGQNEKLFF. The V gene is TRBV9 and the J gene is TRBJ1-4; 8 of the junction bases match TRBD1. The CDR3, cysteine through phenylalanine, is 15 amino acids long. Here the CDR3 DNA is all that survives: 45 bases in frame from base 1. Trimming removed 2 bases from V and 5 bases from J; the gene matches leave 5 bases unexplained. The germline V gene encodes CDR1 SGDLS and CDR2 YYNGEE.